The 9 T cell receptor beta chains reported below all come from one sample, sequenced in a study of cytomegalovirus exposure and HLA in healthy donors. Amplification used 60 Vbeta primers and 13 Jbeta primers. TCRdb's table, derived via immunoSEQ multiplex PCR, lists solely in-frame clones and lacks some. There are 90,000 to 130,000 clones in the sample, with 3.7% held by the top ten. Sequencing was carried out using PBMCs. Source of these receptors: a man younger than 40 in good health and CMV-seronegative.

This chain links TRBV25-1 with TRBJ2-1, with 13 bases aligning to TRBD2. Germline V gives CDR1 MGHDK, CDR2 SYGVNS. This CDR3 has 17 residues. The J segment lost 0 bases and the V segment lost 4 bases, leaving 3 bases of the junction unmatched. The CDR3 sequence is CASSVTSGGDSYNEQFF. The CDR3 DNA reads TGTGCCAGCAGTGTAACTAGCGGGGGGGACTCCTACAATGAGCAGTTCTTC.

This chain uses TRBV4-3 with TRBJ1-4; 7 bases fit TRBD1. Trimming cost V 3 bases and J 8 bases; bases outside gene matches: 9. CDR3 size: 15 residues. Germline CDR1 reads LGHNA; CDR2 reads YSLEER. In nucleotides, the CDR3 is TGCGCCAGCAGCCAGGACGGGACAGCGTACGAAAAACTGTTTTTT. It yields the protein CASSQDGTAYEKLFF.

V usage is TRBV5-6 and J usage is TRBJ1-6; TRBD1 might be the D (5 bases). Germline V gene data show CDR1 as SGHDT and CDR2 as YYEEEE. Trimming stripped 3 bases from V and 10 bases from J, with 11 bases between. This CDR3 has 13 amino acids. CDR3 sequence reads: CASSSDSSSPLHF. The CDR3 DNA follows: TGTGCCAGCAGCTCCGACAGTTCCTCACCCCTCCACTTT.

To note about this clone: Other nucleotide sequences from this sample produce the same CDR3. The chain links TRBV4-2 to TRBJ2-2; 9 bases map to TRBD2. The CDR3 is 15 residues long. J lost 3 bases, V lost 4 bases, and 3 bases had no gene match. Looked up from germline, CDR1 is LGHNA and CDR2 is YNFKEQ. DNA of the CDR3: TGTGCCAGCAGCCGACGACTAGCGGACACCGGGGAGCTGTTTTTT. Protein: CASSRRLADTGELFF.

J is TRBJ1-4 and V is TRBV4-2; 10 bases agree with TRBD1. This CDR3 comprises 15 residues. The J segment lost 7 bases and the V segment lost 4 bases, leaving 6 bases of the junction unmatched. Per germline, CDR1 LGHNA and CDR2 YNFKEQ. The CDR3 DNA reads as TGTGCCAGCAGCCTATCGACAGGGGGCGGTGAAAAACTGTTTTTT. Protein sequence: CASSLSTGGGEKLFF.

The rearrangement joins TRBV6-5 to TRBJ1-1, with D uncertain. The V gene lost 2 bases and the J gene lost 6 bases, with 16 bases spanning the gap. There are 15 residues in the CDR3. Germline values: CDR1 MNHEY, CDR2 SVGAGI. The DNA for the CDR3 is TGTGCCAGCAGTTACGCACCCGACAACGGCGCTGAAGCTTTCTTT. Its protein is CASSYAPDNGAEAFF.

The rearrangement links TRBV5-1 to TRBJ1-2; TRBD1 might be the D (6 bases). Germline CDR1 SGHRS, CDR2 YFSETQ. Trimming shortened V by 4 bases and J by 7 bases, and 17 bases separated the two germline ends. The CDR3 totals 14 residues. For the CDR3, the DNA is TGCGCCAGCAGCACCACTTCTACAGGGCGTGGCTACACCTTC. This gives the protein CASSTTSTGRGYTF. Filled out from reference TRBV5-1 and TRBJ1-2, the complete variable domain reads KAGVTQTPRYLIKTRGQQVTLSCSPISGHRSVSWYQQTPGQGLQFLFEYFSETQRNKGNFPGRFSGRQFSNSRSEMNVSTLELGDSALYLCASSTTSTGRGYTFGSGTRLTVV.

The chain couples TRBV29-1 to TRBJ1-1; tentative D call: TRBD1 (5 bases). V shed 5 bases and J shed 8 bases, with 9 bases lying between them. Germline V gives CDR1 SQVTM, CDR2 ANQGSEA. There are 10 residues in the CDR3. In DNA form, the CDR3 reads TGCAGCGTTACTACAGGAGAAGCTTTCTTT. It translates to CSVTTGEAFF.

V and J are TRBV14 and TRBJ2-2; perhaps TRBD2 as D (6 bases). Germline values: CDR1 SGHDN, CDR2 FVKESK. The CDR3 is made up of 14 amino acids. Trimming left V 3 bases short and J 4 bases short, with 9 bases between. The CDR3 here is CASSQRRGTGELFF. CDR3 in DNA: TGTGCCAGCAGCCAGAGGCGGGGCACCGGGGAGCTGTTTTTT.